The source of this T cell receptor beta chain is a study of control samples from healthy donors and cancer patients. TCRdb's copy holds only in-frame clones and misses some; the assay was immunoSEQ multiplex PCR. The sample has roughly 170,000 clones, roughly 91% seen once. The sequencing input was blood. The TCR originated in a man aged 18 to 29 in good health.

The CDR3 spells CASSQGGTDPVTLHF. Here the CDR3 DNA reads TGTGCCAGCAGCCAAGGAGGGACGGATCCTGTGACCCTCCACTTT. The rearrangement links TRBV3-1 (or the pseudogene TRBV3-2) to TRBJ1-6; D possibly corresponds to TRBD1 (5 bases). This CDR3 is 15 amino acids long. The V end was cut by 1 base, the J end by 14 bases, with 18 bases between. Germline CDR1 LGHDT, CDR2 YNNKEL (reference sequence).